The sequence of this TCR beta chain was determined in a study of vaccination effects on CD4 cells after COVID-19. The assay was immunoSEQ multiplex PCR, and TCRdb's table has in-frame clones only and misses some. Among about 45,000 clones listed, 60% to 75% were seen once. Trimming removed 4 bases from V and 1 base from J; junction bases left unmatched: 6. The CDR3 spans 16 residues. Germline V gene sequence: CDR1 MGHRA, CDR2 YSYEKL. Pools of viral peptides were used by the ViraFEST assay to expand antigen-specific CD4+ T cells ahead of sequencing. Investigators separated out CD4+ T cells once 10 days of culture had passed. The person had a PCR-confirmed SARS-CoV-2 infection during March to December 2020. Turning to this clone: Its matching antigen is unknown.

The source material was CD4+ T cells from PBMCs cultured with a peptide pool, sampled before COVID-19 vaccination. This receptor was obtained from a human donor who had a prior SARS-CoV-2 infection. V and J are TRBV4-1 and TRBJ2-4; 8 nucleotides agree with TRBD1. CDR3 sequence (DNA): TGCGCCAGCAGCCCAAACCAGGGGGCGGCCAAAAACATTCAGTACTTC. This gives the protein CASSPNQGAAKNIQYF.